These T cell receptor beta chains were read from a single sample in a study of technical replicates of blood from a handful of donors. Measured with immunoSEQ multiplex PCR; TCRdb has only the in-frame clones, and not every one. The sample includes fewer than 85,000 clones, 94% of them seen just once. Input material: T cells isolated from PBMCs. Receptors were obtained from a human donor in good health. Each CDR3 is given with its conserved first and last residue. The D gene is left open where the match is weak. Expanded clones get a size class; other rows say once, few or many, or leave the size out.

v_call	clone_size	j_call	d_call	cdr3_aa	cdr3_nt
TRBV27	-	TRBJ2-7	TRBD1	CASSWRQGLNEQYF	TGTGCCAGCAGTTGGCGACAGGGTCTCAACGAGCAGTACTTC
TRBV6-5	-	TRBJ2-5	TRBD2	CASSYEGSGGYRTQYF	TGTGCCAGCAGTTACGAGGGTAGCGGGGGGTATCGAACCCAGTACTTC
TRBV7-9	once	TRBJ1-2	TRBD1	CASSLNTGGWGYTF	TGTGCCAGCAGCTTAAATACAGGGGGCTGGGGCTACACCTTC
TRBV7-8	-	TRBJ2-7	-	CASSPGVSYEQYF	TGTGCCAGCAGCCCCGGTGTCTCCTACGAGCAGTACTTC
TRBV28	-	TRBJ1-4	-	CASSLFRGVSNEKLFF	TGTGCCAGCAGTTTATTCAGGGGAGTTTCAAATGAAAAACTGTTTTTT
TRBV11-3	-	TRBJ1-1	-	CASSLSQYTEAFF	TGTGCCAGCAGCTTATCGCAGTACACTGAAGCTTTCTTT
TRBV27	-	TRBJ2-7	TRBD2	CASSLRGGISRGSYEQYF	TGTGCCAGCAGTTTGCGGGGGGGAATAAGCAGGGGTTCCTACGAGCAGTACTTC
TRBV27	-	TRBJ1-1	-	CASSFRGNAPEAFF	TGTGCCAGCAGTTTTCGGGGAAATGCGCCTGAAGCTTTCTTT
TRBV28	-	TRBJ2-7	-	CASTSPNRDYEQYF	TGTGCCAGCACTAGCCCCAACAGGGACTACGAGCAGTACTTC
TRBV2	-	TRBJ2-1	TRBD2	CASSRTSWLLSSYNEQFF	TGTGCCAGCAGCCGGACTAGCTGGCTCCTCAGCTCCTACAATGAGCAGTTCTTC
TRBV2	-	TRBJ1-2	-	CASSDAVTGGRYGYTF	TGTGCCAGCAGTGATGCCGTGACGGGAGGGAGGTATGGCTACACCTTC
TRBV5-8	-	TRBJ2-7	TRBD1	CASSFLGPGGDGEQYF	TGTGCCAGCAGCTTTTTGGGTCCAGGGGGAGATGGCGAGCAGTACTTC
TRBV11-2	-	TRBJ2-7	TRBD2	CASSLDVGGGYEQYF	TGTGCCAGCAGCTTAGATGTTGGCGGGGGTTACGAGCAGTACTTC
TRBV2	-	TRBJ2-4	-	CASVRGLGDIQYF	TGTGCCAGCGTTCGGGGTCTCGGGGACATTCAGTACTTC
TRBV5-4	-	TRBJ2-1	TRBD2	CASSPGLAGYNEQFF	TGTGCCAGCAGCCCGGGACTAGCGGGCTACAATGAGCAGTTCTTC
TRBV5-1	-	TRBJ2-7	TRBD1	CASSSTGTVYEQYF	TGCGCCAGCAGCTCTACCGGGACAGTCTACGAGCAGTACTTC
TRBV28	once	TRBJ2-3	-	CASSFSDTQYF	TGTGCCAGCAGTTTCTCCGATACGCAGTATTTT
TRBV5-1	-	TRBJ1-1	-	CASSLQGTGTEAFF	TGCGCCAGCAGCCTCCAGGGGACGGGGACTGAAGCTTTCTTT
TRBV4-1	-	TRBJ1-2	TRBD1	CASSQEEQGASGYTF	TGCGCCAGCAGCCAAGAAGAACAGGGGGCGTCTGGCTACACCTTC
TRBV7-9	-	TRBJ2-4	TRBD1	CASGTGKNIQYF	TGTGCCAGCGGGACAGGGAAAAACATTCAGTACTTC
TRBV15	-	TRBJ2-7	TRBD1	CATSREISGTGGYEQYF	TGTGCCACCAGCAGAGAGATCTCCGGGACAGGGGGCTACGAGCAGTACTTC
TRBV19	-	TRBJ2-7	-	CASSTTIAYEQYF	TGTGCCAGTAGTACCACCATAGCCTACGAGCAGTACTTC
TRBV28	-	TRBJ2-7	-	CASSKGQLYEQYF	TGTGCCAGCAGCAAGGGGCAGCTCTACGAGCAGTACTTC
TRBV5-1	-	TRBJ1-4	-	CASSWGTSTNEKLFF	TGCGCCAGCAGCTGGGGGACTTCAACTAATGAAAAACTGTTTTTT
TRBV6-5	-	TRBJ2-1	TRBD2	CASSPGLAYNEQFF	TGTGCCAGCAGTCCGGGACTAGCCTACAATGAGCAGTTCTTC
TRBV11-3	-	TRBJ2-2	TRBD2	CASSSGTSGGTNTGELFF	TGTGCCAGCAGCTCCGGGACTAGCGGGGGAACAAACACCGGGGAGCTGTTTTTT
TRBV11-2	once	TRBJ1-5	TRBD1	CASSSDREDQPQHF	TGTGCCAGCAGCTCGGACAGGGAAGACCAGCCCCAGCATTTT
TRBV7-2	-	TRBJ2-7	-	CASSLTGVYEQYF	TGTGCCAGCAGCTTAACAGGAGTCTACGAGCAGTACTTC
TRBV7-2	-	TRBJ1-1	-	CASSAFRGRAFF	TGTGCCAGCAGCGCCTTCAGGGGAAGAGCTTTCTTT
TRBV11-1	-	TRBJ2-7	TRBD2	CASRSGDGSPPYEQYF	TGTGCCAGCAGGAGCGGGGACGGGTCACCTCCTTACGAGCAGTACTTC
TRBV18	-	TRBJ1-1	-	CASSLLQELDRSFPNTEAFF	TGTGCCAGCTCTCTCCTACAAGAACTTGACAGGAGCTTTCCGAACACTGAAGCTTTCTTT
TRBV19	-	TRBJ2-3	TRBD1	CDPGQGTDTQYF	TGTGACCCGGGACAGGGCACAGATACGCAGTATTTT
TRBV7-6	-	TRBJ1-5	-	CASSLAAASQDQPQHF	TGTGCCAGCAGCTTAGCGGCGGCCAGCCAAGATCAGCCCCAGCATTTT
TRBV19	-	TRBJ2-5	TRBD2	CASRQVAGGPETQYF	TGTGCCAGTAGACAGGTAGCGGGGGGGCCGGAGACCCAGTACTTC
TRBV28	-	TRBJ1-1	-	CAVTRGGTEAFF	TGTGCCGTAACTAGGGGGGGCACTGAAGCTTTCTTT
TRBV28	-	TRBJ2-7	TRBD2	CASSLPRTSGTSYEQYF	TGTGCCAGCAGTTTACCTAGGACTAGCGGGACCTCCTACGAGCAGTACTTC
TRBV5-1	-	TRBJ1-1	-	CASSITAGPTEAFF	TGCGCCAGCAGCATAACGGCGGGTCCCACTGAAGCTTTCTTT
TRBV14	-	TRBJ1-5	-	CASSRQGHQPQHF	TGTGCCAGCAGCCGGCAGGGTCATCAGCCCCAGCATTTT
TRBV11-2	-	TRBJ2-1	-	CASSFEFNEQFF	TGTGCCAGCAGCTTCGAGTTTAATGAGCAGTTCTTC
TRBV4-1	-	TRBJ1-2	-	CASSQLSAGLRGYTF	TGCGCCAGCAGCCAATTATCTGCGGGACTCCGTGGCTACACCTTC
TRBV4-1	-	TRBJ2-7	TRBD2	CASSQPVLAGGPGSYEQYF	TGCGCCAGCAGCCAACCGGTACTAGCGGGGGGGCCGGGCTCCTACGAGCAGTACTTC
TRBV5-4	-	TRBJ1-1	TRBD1	CASSLDRGNTEAFF	TGTGCCAGCAGCTTGGACAGGGGAAACACTGAAGCTTTCTTT
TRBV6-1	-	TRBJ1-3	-	CASSEGAPSSGNTIYF	TGTGCCAGCAGTGAAGGGGCCCCAAGCTCTGGAAACACCATATATTTT
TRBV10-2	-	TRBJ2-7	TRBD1	CASSESGTGFYEQYF	TGCGCCAGCAGTGAGTCCGGGACAGGTTTCTACGAGCAGTACTTC
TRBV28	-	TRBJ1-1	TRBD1	CASLDRGGTEAFF	TGTGCCAGCTTGGACAGGGGCGGCACTGAAGCTTTCTTT